A selection of T cell receptor beta chains follows, all from one sample in a study of response to subunit inactivated influenza vaccine. Via MiXCR, TCRdb re-called the RT-PCR reads, giving one row per CDR3 protein. The sample includes roughly 500,000 distinct CDR3 sequences, 16% seen only once; the top ten take approximately 3%. This specimen consisted of CD4+ T cells sorted from PBMCs, obtained 23 to 25 months after vaccination. All receptors derive from a man aged 50 to 75 who received an inactivated influenza vaccine. Each CDR3 is given with its conserved first and last residue. D genes are given only for firm matches. Expanded clones get a size class; other rows say once, few or many, or leave the size out.

TGTGCCAGCAGCCAGGGATCCCCTAAGGTGGGGTCACCCCTCCACTTT CASSQGSPKVGSPLHF TRBJ1-6 TRBV7-2 . once
TGTGCCAGCAGTCAAACCGGGACCCCGACGGATACGCAGTATTTT CASSQTGTPTDTQYF TRBJ2-3 TRBV28 . many
TGCGCCAGCAGCTTGACAGGGGATCGAGGGACTGAAGCTTTCTTT CASSLTGDRGTEAFF TRBJ1-1 TRBV5-1 TRBD1 few
TGCAGTGCTGAACAGTCAATGGGCTACACCTTC CSAEQSMGYTF TRBJ1-2 TRBV20-1 . .
TGTGCCAGCAGCTTAGAGGACAGGCTGAGTTACGAGCAGTACTTC CASSLEDRLSYEQYF TRBJ2-7 TRBV11-2 TRBD1 few
TGTGCCAGCAGGACGACTAGCACAGATACGCAGTATTTT CASRTTSTDTQYF TRBJ2-3 TRBV12-3/TRBV12-4 . few
TGTGCCAGCAGCTTCCAGGGAGGTTTTTCACCCCTCCACTTT CASSFQGGFSPLHF TRBJ1-6 TRBV7-2 . few
TGCAGTGCTAGGGACGGGAGGGCCTACCAAGAGACCCAGTACTTC CSARDGRAYQETQYF TRBJ2-5 TRBV20-1 TRBD2 .
TGTGCCAGCAGCCCCAAACAGGGCCTGGGAGATACGCAGTATTTT CASSPKQGLGDTQYF TRBJ2-3 TRBV7-8 . .
TGTGCCAGCAGGGTGACAGGTGAACATGGTGAAGCTTTCTTT CASRVTGEHGEAFF TRBJ1-1 TRBV2 . .
TGTGCCAGCAGCTTGGTCTGGGACAATGAGCAGTTCTTC CASSLVWDNEQFF TRBJ2-1 TRBV5-6 . few
TGCGCCAGCAGCCCGGTAGGAACAGGGGACACTGAAGCTTTCTTT CASSPVGTGDTEAFF TRBJ1-1 TRBV5-1 TRBD1 few
TGTGCCAGCAGCCCTCACGGGCGGGCCGGCTCCTACGAGCAGTACTTC CASSPHGRAGSYEQYF TRBJ2-7 TRBV7-8 . few
TGTGCCAGCAGTTTAGAGCGGGGGGTCTACGAGCAGTACTTC CASSLERGVYEQYF TRBJ2-7 TRBV12-3/TRBV12-4 TRBD2 .
TGTGCCAGCAGCTTGCGTATCGCCGGGGAGCTGTTTTTT CASSLRIAGELFF TRBJ2-2 TRBV5-6 . .
TGTGCCAGCAGCCTGGACAGGGGGATTAATTCACCCCTCCACTTT CASSLDRGINSPLHF TRBJ1-6 TRBV7-2 TRBD1 few
TGTGCCAGCAGGAACTACGCGGGAAACACCATATATTTT CASRNYAGNTIYF TRBJ1-3 TRBV6-1 . few
TGTGCCACCAGCAGCGGGAGGACCGTAGAGACCCAGTACTTC CATSSGRTVETQYF TRBJ2-5 TRBV15 TRBD2 .
TGCAGTGCTATACCGGGACAGGGGTTAGCTAACTATGGCTACACCTTC CSAIPGQGLANYGYTF TRBJ1-2 TRBV20-1 TRBD1 few
TGTGCCAGCAGCTTCGGGGAAAGCACAGATACGCAGTATTTT CASSFGESTDTQYF TRBJ2-3 TRBV7-9 . .
TGTGCCACCAGTGACTCCGGGCCGACAGATACGCAGTATTTT CATSDSGPTDTQYF TRBJ2-3 TRBV24-1 . few
TGTGCCAGCAGTGAGCTAGCGGGGGTCAGGGATACGCAGTATTTT CASSELAGVRDTQYF TRBJ2-3 TRBV6-1 TRBD2 few
TGTGCCAGCAGTTTTTCCCCGAGGACAAACCACATACCTTACGAGCAGTACTTC CASSFSPRTNHIPYEQYF TRBJ2-7 TRBV27 . once
TGTGCCAGCAGCTTACTCCTCCCGGGACAAAGGTCTGGAAACACCATATATTTT CASSLLLPGQRSGNTIYF TRBJ1-3 TRBV7-6 . .
TGTGCCAGCAGCTCGGCTGACAACTATGGCTACACCTTC CASSSADNYGYTF TRBJ1-2 TRBV5-6 . .
TGTACCATCAGTGAGCGGAAAACAGATACGCAGTATTTT CTISERKTDTQYF TRBJ2-3 TRBV10-3 . .
TGTGCCAGCAGCTTATCCCGGCGGCGAGGCTACGAGCAGTACTTC CASSLSRRRGYEQYF TRBJ2-7 TRBV5-6 . many
TGCAGTGCTAGCGACAGCGAGTACTCTGGGGCCAACGTCCTGACTTTC CSASDSEYSGANVLTF TRBJ2-6 TRBV20-1 . .
TGTGCCAGCAGCAAGCCGGGACAAACCAGAGGGACCGGGGAGCTGTTTTTT CASSKPGQTRGTGELFF TRBJ2-2 TRBV11-3 . .
TGCAGTGCTAGATTGGGGGTGCACACTGAAGCTTTCTTT CSARLGVHTEAFF TRBJ1-1 TRBV20-1 . .
TGTGCCAGCAGTTTTTCCTCTTCACCCCTCCACTTT CASSFSSSPLHF TRBJ1-6 TRBV12-3/TRBV12-4 . few
TGTGCCTGCCGGGACTGGCGTTTCGAGCAGTTCTTC CACRDWRFEQFF TRBJ2-1 TRBV30 . many
TGTGCCAGTATCACAACAGGGGGGAGCAATCAGCCCCAGCATTTT CASITTGGSNQPQHF TRBJ1-5 TRBV19 TRBD1 few
TGCGCCAGCAGTGAGTCAGGAGGGACAGGGACCGACGAGCAGTACTTC CASSESGGTGTDEQYF TRBJ2-7 TRBV10-1 TRBD1 .
TGTGCCATCAGTGAGCTAATCGGGACAGGCTACGAGCGGTACTTC CAISELIGTGYERYF TRBJ2-7 TRBV10-3 TRBD1 .
TGTGCCAGCAGCCCGAGACAGGGAATGGAAAATCAGCCCCAGCATTTT CASSPRQGMENQPQHF TRBJ1-5 TRBV7-8 TRBD1 few
TGTGCCAGCAGCCTGGGACCGGGCGGGGAGCTGTTTTTT CASSLGPGGELFF TRBJ2-2 TRBV9 . .
TGTGCCAGCAGCCAAGACTCAAATGCTGGAAACACCATATATTTT CASSQDSNAGNTIYF TRBJ1-3 TRBV4-2 . few
TGCGCCAGCAGCCAAGATGGGATACCAGTGATAGCGGGGGCCCCGTGGAATGAGCAGTTCTTC CASSQDGIPVIAGAPWNEQFF TRBJ2-1 TRBV4-1 TRBD2 .
TGTGCCAGCACCCCCACGGGGGGCTCTTTATATGAAAAACTGTTTTTT CASTPTGGSLYEKLFF TRBJ1-4 TRBV28 . .
TGCAGTGCTAGAGACAGGGGGCCCTCCTACGAGCAGTACTTC CSARDRGPSYEQYF TRBJ2-7 TRBV20-1 TRBD1 .
TGTGCCAGCAACCGAGGTGGGGAAAAACTGTTTTTT CASNRGGEKLFF TRBJ1-4 TRBV3-1 . .
TGTGCCAGCAGCCAAGAAATAGGACACCTGTACTCTGGAAACACCATATATTTT CASSQEIGHLYSGNTIYF TRBJ1-3 TRBV4-2 . .
TGCAGTGCTCCCCGTCCCCTGGTAATGAACACTGAAGCTTTCTTT CSAPRPLVMNTEAFF TRBJ1-1 TRBV20-1 . few
TGTGCCAGCAGCCTCGGGCAGGGGATTCGTCGCTATGGGGCCAACGTCCTGACTTTC CASSLGQGIRRYGANVLTF TRBJ2-6 TRBV11-2 . .